This TCR beta chain was sequenced in a study of T cells in Graves' hyperthyroidism and ophthalmopathy. Germline V gives CDR1 SNHLY, CDR2 FYNNEI. J was trimmed by 3 bases and V by 8 bases; bases with no gene match: 13. CDR3 length: 15 amino acids. From RNA transcripts, TCR beta CDR3 regions were amplified. First-round RT-PCR with HTBI primers amplified the TCR CDR3 region. TCRdb itself ran the multiplex PCR reads through MiXCR, one entry per CDR3 protein. The repertoire holds some 560,000 distinct CDR3 sequences, with 15% to 19% as singletons. The receptor was isolated from a young woman with Graves' hyperthyroidism. The sequenced material came from blood. J is TRBJ2-7 and V is TRBV2, with 7 bases aligning to TRBD2. The CDR3 is CASSPGLTDFYEQYF. The CDR3 nucleotides are TGTGCCAGCTCACCGGGACTAACGGACTTCTACGAGCAGTACTTC. Full variable domain (outside the CDR3, taken from reference TRBV2 and TRBJ2-7): EPEVTQTPSHQVTQMGQEVILRCVPISNHLYFYWYRQILGQKVEFLVSFYNNEISEKSEIFDDQFSVERPDGSNFTLKIRSTKLEDSAMYFCASSPGLTDFYEQYFGPGTRLTVT.